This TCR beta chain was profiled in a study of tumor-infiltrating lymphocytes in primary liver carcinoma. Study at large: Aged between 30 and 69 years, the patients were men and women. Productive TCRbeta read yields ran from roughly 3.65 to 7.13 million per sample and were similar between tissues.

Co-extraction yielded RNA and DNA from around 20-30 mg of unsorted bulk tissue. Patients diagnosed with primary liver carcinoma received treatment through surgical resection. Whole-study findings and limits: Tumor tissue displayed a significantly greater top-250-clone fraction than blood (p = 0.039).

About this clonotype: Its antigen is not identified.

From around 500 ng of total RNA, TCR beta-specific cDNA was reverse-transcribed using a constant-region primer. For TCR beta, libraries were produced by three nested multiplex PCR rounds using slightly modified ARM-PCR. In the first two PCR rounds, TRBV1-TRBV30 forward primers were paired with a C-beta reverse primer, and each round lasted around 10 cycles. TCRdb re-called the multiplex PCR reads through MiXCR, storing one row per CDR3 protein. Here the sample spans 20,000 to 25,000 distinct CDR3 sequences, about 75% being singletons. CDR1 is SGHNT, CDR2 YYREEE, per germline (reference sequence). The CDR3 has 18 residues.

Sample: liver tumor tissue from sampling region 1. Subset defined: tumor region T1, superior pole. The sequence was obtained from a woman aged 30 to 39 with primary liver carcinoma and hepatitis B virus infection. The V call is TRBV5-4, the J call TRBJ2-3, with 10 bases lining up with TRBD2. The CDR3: CTNSNPTASGSRTDTQYF. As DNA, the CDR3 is TGTACCAACAGTAACCCGACGGCTAGCGGGAGTCGGACAGATACGCAGTATTTT.